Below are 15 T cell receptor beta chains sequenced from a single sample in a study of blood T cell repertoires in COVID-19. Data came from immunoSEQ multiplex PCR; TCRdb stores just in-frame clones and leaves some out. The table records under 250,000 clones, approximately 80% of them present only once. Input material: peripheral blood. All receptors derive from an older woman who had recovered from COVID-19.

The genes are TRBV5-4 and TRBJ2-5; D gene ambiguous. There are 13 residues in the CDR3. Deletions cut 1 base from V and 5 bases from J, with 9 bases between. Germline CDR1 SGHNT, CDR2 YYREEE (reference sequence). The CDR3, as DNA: TGTGCCAGCAGCTTGTCCCCCGGGGAGACCCAGTACTTC. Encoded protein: CASSLSPGETQYF.

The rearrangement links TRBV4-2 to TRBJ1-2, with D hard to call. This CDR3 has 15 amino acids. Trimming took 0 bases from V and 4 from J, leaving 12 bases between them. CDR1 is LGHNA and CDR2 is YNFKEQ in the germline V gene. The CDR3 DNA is TGTGCCAGCAGCCAAGAGTACGGAGACTCCTATGGCTACACCTTC. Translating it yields CASSQEYGDSYGYTF.

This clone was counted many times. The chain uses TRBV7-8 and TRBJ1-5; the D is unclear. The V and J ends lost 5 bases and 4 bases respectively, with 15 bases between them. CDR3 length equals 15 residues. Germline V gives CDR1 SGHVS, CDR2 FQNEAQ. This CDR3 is CASSPARSRNQPQHF. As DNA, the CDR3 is TGTGCCAGCAGCCCGGCGAGGTCCAGAAATCAGCCCCAGCATTTT. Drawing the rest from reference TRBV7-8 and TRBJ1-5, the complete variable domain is GAGVSQSPRYKVAKRGQDVALRCDPISGHVSLFWYQQALGQGPEFLTYFQNEAQLDKSGLPSDRFFAERPEGSVSTLKIQRTQQEDSAVYLCASSPARSRNQPQHFGDGTRLSIL.

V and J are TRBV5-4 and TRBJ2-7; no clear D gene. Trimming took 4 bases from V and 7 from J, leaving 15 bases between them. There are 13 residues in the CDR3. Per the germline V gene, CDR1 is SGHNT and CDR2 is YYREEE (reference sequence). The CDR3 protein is CASSAVWVGEQYF. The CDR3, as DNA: TGTGCCAGCAGCGCGGTGTGGGTTGGTGAGCAGTACTTC. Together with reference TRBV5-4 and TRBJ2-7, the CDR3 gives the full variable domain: ETGVTQSPTHLIKTRGQQVTLRCSSQSGHNTVSWYQQALGQGPQFIFQYYREEENGRGNFPPRFSGLQFPNYSSELNVNALELDDSALYLCASSAVWVGEQYFGPGTRLTVT.

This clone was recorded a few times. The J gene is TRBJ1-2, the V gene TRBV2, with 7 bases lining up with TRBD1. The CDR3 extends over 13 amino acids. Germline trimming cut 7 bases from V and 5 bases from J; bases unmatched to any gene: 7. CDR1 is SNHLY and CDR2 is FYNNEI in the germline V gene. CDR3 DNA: TGTGCCAGCACTCTCGGGACAGATTATGGCTACACCTTC. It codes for CASTLGTDYGYTF.

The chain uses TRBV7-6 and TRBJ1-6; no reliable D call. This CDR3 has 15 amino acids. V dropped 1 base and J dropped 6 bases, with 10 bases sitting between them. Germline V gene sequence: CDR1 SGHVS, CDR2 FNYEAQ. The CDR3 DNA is TGTGCCAGCAGCTTAGGGGCCTTAGGTAATTCACCCCTCCACTTT. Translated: CASSLGALGNSPLHF.

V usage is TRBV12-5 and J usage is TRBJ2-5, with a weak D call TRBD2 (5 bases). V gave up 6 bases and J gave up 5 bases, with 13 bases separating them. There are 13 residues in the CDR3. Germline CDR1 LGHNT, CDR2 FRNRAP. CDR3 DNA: TGTGCTAGTGGCGAAGGTTCGGGGGAGACCCAGTACTTC. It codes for CASGEGSGETQYF.

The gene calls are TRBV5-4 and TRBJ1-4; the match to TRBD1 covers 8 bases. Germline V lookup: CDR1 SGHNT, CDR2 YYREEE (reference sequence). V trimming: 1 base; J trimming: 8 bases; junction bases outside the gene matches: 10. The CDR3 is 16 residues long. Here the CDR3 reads CASSLQAGGVKEKLFF. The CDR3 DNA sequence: TGTGCCAGCAGCTTGCAGGCAGGGGGCGTTAAGGAAAAACTGTTTTTT.

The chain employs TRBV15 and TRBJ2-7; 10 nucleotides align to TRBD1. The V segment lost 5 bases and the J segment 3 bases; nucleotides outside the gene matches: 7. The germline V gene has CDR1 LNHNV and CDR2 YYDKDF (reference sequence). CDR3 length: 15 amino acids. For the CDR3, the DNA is TGTGCCACCAGCCCCGACAGGGGGCAATTCTACGAGCAGTACTTC. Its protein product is CATSPDRGQFYEQYF.

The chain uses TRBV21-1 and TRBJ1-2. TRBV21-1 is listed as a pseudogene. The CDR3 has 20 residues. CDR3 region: CASSIPGDGQPNYYGEGYTF. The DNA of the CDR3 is TGTGCCAGCAGCATCCCGGGGGATGGCCAGCCTAATTACTATGGTGAGGGCTACACCTTC.

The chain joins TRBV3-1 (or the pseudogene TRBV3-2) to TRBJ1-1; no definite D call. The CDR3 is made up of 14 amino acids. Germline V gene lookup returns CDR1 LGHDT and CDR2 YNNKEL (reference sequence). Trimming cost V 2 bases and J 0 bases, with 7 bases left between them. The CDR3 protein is CASSQRVLNTEAFF. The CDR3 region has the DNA TGTGCCAGCAGCCAAAGAGTTTTGAACACTGAAGCTTTCTTT.

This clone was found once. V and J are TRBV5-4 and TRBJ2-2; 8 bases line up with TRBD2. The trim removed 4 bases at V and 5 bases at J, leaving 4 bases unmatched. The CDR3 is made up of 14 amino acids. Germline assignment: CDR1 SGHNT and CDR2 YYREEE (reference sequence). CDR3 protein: CASSPGGRTGELFF. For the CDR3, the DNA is TGTGCCAGCAGCCCGGGGGGGCGGACCGGGGAGCTGTTTTTT.

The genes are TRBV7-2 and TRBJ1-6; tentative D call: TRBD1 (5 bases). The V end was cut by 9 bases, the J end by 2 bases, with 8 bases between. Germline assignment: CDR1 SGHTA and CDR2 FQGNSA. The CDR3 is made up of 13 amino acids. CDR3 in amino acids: CARGVTYNSPLHF. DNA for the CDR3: TGTGCCAGAGGGGTAACCTATAATTCACCCCTCCACTTT.

CDR3 amino acids: CATASLATGELFF. CDR3 DNA sequence: TGTGCCACCGCCTCACTAGCCACCGGGGAGCTGTTTTTT. This rearrangement joins TRBV3-1 (or the pseudogene TRBV3-2) to TRBJ2-2; D may be TRBD2 (6 bases). Germline values: CDR1 LGHDT, CDR2 YNNKEL (reference sequence). The germline V and J ends were trimmed by 10 bases and 4 bases, with 13 bases remaining between them. CDR3 length: 13 amino acids.

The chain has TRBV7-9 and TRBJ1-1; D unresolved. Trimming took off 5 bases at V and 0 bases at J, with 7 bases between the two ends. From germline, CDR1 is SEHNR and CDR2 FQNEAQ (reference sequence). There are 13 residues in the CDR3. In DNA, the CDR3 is TGTGCCAGCAGCAATCAGGTGAACACTGAAGCTTTCTTT. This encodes CASSNQVNTEAFF. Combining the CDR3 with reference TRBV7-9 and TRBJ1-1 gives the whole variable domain DTGVSQNPRHKITKRGQNVTFRCDPISEHNRLYWYRQTLGQGPEFLTYFQNEAQLEKSRLLSDRFSAERPKGSFSTLEIQRTEQGDSAMYLCASSNQVNTEAFFGQGTRLTVV.